These T cell receptor beta chains were read from a single sample in a study of blood T cell repertoires in COVID-19. The repertoire was sequenced with immunoSEQ multiplex PCR; TCRdb's copy has only in-frame clones and lacks some. Of a few hundred thousand clones detected, 70% to 90% appear once; the ten largest clones hold roughly 7.1%. Material: peripheral blood. Receptors were obtained from a woman in her fifties or sixties with COVID-19, enrolled during active disease. The CDR3 runs from the conserved cysteine through the conserved F or W. A D gene is named only where the DNA matches it firmly. The size entry is marked missing in some rows and otherwise reads once, few, many or a size class.

j_call clone_size d_call v_call cdr3_aa cdr3_nt
TRBJ2-1 once TRBD2 TRBV2 CASRKLAGGMGNEQFF TGTGCCAGCAGGAAACTAGCGGGGGGGATGGGCAATGAGCAGTTCTTC
TRBJ1-2 few TRBD1 TRBV4-1 CASSQAPGQGQNYGYTF TGCGCCAGCAGCCAAGCGCCCGGACAGGGGCAAAACTATGGCTACACCTTC
TRBJ1-2 - TRBD1 TRBV9 CASKLTGGERGGYTF TGTGCCAGCAAATTAACAGGGGGCGAACGAGGTGGCTACACCTTC
TRBJ1-2 - TRBD1 TRBV6-4 CASRGTAASHGYTF TGTGCCAGCAGAGGGACAGCTGCATCCCATGGCTACACCTTC
TRBJ2-2 - - TRBV7-6 CASSLVTVTGELFF TGTGCCAGCAGCTTGGTGACAGTAACCGGGGAGCTGTTTTTT
TRBJ2-2 - TRBD2 TRBV29-1 CSAGGSNTGELFF TGCAGTGCGGGGGGCTCGAACACCGGGGAGCTGTTTTTT
TRBJ2-3 once TRBD1 TRBV11-3 CASSIGQGGTDTQYF TGTGCCAGCAGCATCGGACAGGGTGGGACAGATACGCAGTATTTT
TRBJ2-1 - TRBD2 TRBV7-9 CASRRPLSSGRTKDEQFF TGTGCCAGCAGACGACCCCTTTCTAGCGGTAGGACAAAAGATGAGCAGTTCTTC
TRBJ1-2 - TRBD1 TRBV5-1 CASSLRGDRMVRYGYTF TGCGCCAGCAGCTTGCGAGGGGACAGGATGGTACGGTATGGCTACACCTTC
TRBJ1-2 - - TRBV7-2 CASSPSLSDPFGYTF TGTGCCAGCAGCCCGTCCTTGAGTGATCCCTTTGGCTACACCTTC
TRBJ1-1 - - TRBV5-1 CASSLGGFNTEAFF TGCGCCAGCAGCTTGGGAGGGTTTAACACTGAAGCTTTCTTT
TRBJ2-5 - TRBD2 TRBV11-3 CASSPWGRGDQETQYF TGTGCCAGCAGCCCGTGGGGGCGGGGGGACCAAGAGACCCAGTACTTC
TRBJ1-3 - - TRBV6-5 CASSYSTGYGHTIYF TGTGCCAGCAGTTACTCGACAGGATACGGGCACACCATATATTTT
TRBJ1-1 - TRBD1 TRBV5-1 CASSNSGTGLTEAFF TGCGCCAGCAGCAATTCCGGGACAGGACTAACTGAAGCTTTCTTT
TRBJ1-3 - - TRBV3-1/TRBV3-2 CASSPQVSTGPGNTIYF TGTGCCAGCAGCCCCCAAGTGAGTACAGGGCCTGGAAACACCATATATTTT
TRBJ2-1 - - TRBV9 CASSPQDGSYNEQFF TGTGCCAGCAGCCCTCAGGATGGCTCCTACAATGAGCAGTTCTTC
TRBJ2-1 - - TRBV27 CASSLGLTYNEQFF TGTGCCAGCAGTTTAGGACTAACCTACAATGAGCAGTTCTTC
TRBJ2-3 - TRBD2 TRBV19 CASSMDSSGGTDTQYF TGTGCCAGTAGCATGGACTCTAGCGGGGGCACAGATACGCAGTATTTT
TRBJ1-2 - - TRBV29-1 CSVGIGDGYTF TGCAGCGTTGGTATCGGAGATGGCTACACCTTC
TRBJ1-2 once - TRBV27 CASSPRGEGVGYGYTF TGTGCCAGCAGTCCCCGGGGGGAGGGGGTTGGTTATGGCTACACCTTC
TRBJ1-2 - - TRBV10-3 CAISESDGHGYTF TGTGCCATCAGTGAGTCGGATGGGCATGGCTACACCTTC
TRBJ1-2 - TRBD1 TRBV12-5 CASGLPGTVYGYTF TGTGCTAGTGGTTTGCCCGGGACAGTTTATGGCTACACCTTC
TRBJ2-1 - TRBD1 TRBV27 CASRTGLYNEQFF TGTGCCAGCAGGACAGGGTTATACAATGAGCAGTTCTTC
TRBJ1-1 - TRBD1 TRBV7-3 CASSPRGQGEAFF TGTGCCAGCAGCCCCAGAGGACAGGGGGAAGCTTTCTTT
TRBJ2-7 - - TRBV19 CASSLLTDPREQYF TGTGCCAGTAGTCTCCTGACAGACCCACGCGAGCAGTACTTC
TRBJ2-1 - TRBD2 TRBV28 CASSLIRGLAGVNKFF TGTGCCAGCAGTTTGATCCGGGGACTAGCGGGGGTCAATAAATTCTTC
TRBJ2-5 - TRBD1 TRBV5-1 CASSFGTAYQETQYF TGCGCCAGCAGCTTTGGGACAGCCTACCAAGAGACCCAGTACTTC
TRBJ1-3 - - TRBV5-1 CASSLASGISGNTIYF TGCGCCAGCAGCTTGGCGTCAGGGATCTCTGGAAACACCATATATTTT
TRBJ2-7 - TRBD1 TRBV19 CASSPGQGAYEQYF TGTGCCAGTAGTCCGGGACAGGGAGCATACGAGCAGTACTTC
TRBJ1-3 - TRBD1 TRBV10-3 CAIRPDREVNTIYF TGTGCCATCAGACCCGACAGGGAGGTAAACACCATATATTTT
TRBJ2-1 - - TRBV27 CASSLYPDTYNEQFF TGTGCCAGCAGTTTATACCCTGACACCTACAATGAGCAGTTCTTC
TRBJ2-3 once - TRBV5-6 CASSLVGAGTDTQYF TGTGCCAGCAGCTTGGTTGGGGCGGGGACAGATACGCAGTATTTT
TRBJ2-1 - - TRBV5-4 CASSLFSASYDNEQFF TGTGCCAGCAGCTTGTTCTCCGCGTCCTACGATAATGAGCAGTTCTTC
TRBJ1-2 - TRBD1 TRBV30 CAWSPRDRGNGYTF TGTGCCTGGAGTCCAAGGGACAGGGGTAATGGCTACACCTTC
TRBJ2-6 - - TRBV21-1 CASSKQRAIGTGVCRHSGANVLTF TGTGCCAGCAGCAAACAGAGGGCTATAGGGACTGGGGTTTGTCGTCACTCTGGGGCCAACGTCCTGACTTTC
TRBJ2-4 - TRBD2 TRBV30 CAWSPSLRGGLLAKNIQYF TGTGCCTGGAGTCCGAGCTTGCGGGGGGGCCTTCTCGCCAAAAACATTCAGTACTTC
TRBJ2-1 - TRBD2 TRBV12-5 CASGLGLAGYNEQFF TGTGCTAGTGGTTTGGGACTAGCGGGCTACAATGAGCAGTTCTTC
TRBJ2-3 - - TRBV5-1 CASSLDWGGRDTQYF TGCGCCAGCAGCTTGGATTGGGGGGGCCGGGATACGCAGTATTTT
TRBJ2-3 - TRBD2 TRBV19 CASSITASGGADTQYF TGTGCCAGTAGTATAACGGCTAGCGGGGGCGCAGATACGCAGTATTTT
TRBJ1-5 once TRBD1 TRBV7-8 CASRAGQGPQPQHF TGTGCCAGCAGGGCGGGACAGGGTCCTCAGCCCCAGCATTTT
TRBJ1-1 - TRBD1 TRBV27 CASSDRTGVGTEAFF TGTGCCAGCAGTGATAGGACAGGGGTAGGAACTGAAGCTTTCTTT
TRBJ2-3 - TRBD2 TRBV19 CASSTGLAGGLIHTQYF TGTGCCAGTAGTACGGGACTAGCGGGGGGCCTTATCCATACGCAGTATTTT
TRBJ1-5 - - TRBV5-1 CASTPEGGSNQPQHF TGCGCCAGCACGCCGGAGGGTGGTAGCAATCAGCCCCAGCATTTT
TRBJ2-7 - - TRBV6-5 CASSYSGRTAYEQYF TGTGCCAGCAGTTACTCGGGACGGACAGCCTACGAGCAGTACTTC
TRBJ2-3 - TRBD2 TRBV7-6 CASSLFAGEADTQYF TGTGCCAGCAGCTTATTTGCGGGGGAGGCAGATACGCAGTATTTT
TRBJ1-2 few - TRBV19 CASERRANYGYTF TGTGCCAGTGAAAGGCGGGCCAACTATGGCTACACCTTC
TRBJ1-1 - TRBD1 TRBV19 CASRTGGDPGEAFF TGTGCCAGTAGGACAGGGGGCGATCCTGGTGAAGCTTTCTTT
TRBJ1-2 - - TRBV7-9 CASSLAGVYYGYTF TGTGCCAGCAGCCTAGCAGGGGTGTACTATGGCTACACCTTC
TRBJ1-5 - - TRBV6-2/TRBV6-3 CASSYSMVFQGINQPQHF TGTGCCAGCAGTTACTCGATGGTTTTCCAGGGAATCAATCAGCCCCAGCATTTT
TRBJ1-5 once - TRBV27 CASSLWVRQPQHF TGTGCCAGCAGTTTGTGGGTGCGGCAGCCCCAGCATTTT
TRBJ2-3 - TRBD2 TRBV29-1 CSVGSLAGYTDTQYF TGCAGCGTTGGGTCACTAGCGGGGTACACAGATACGCAGTATTTT
TRBJ2-5 - - TRBV21-1 CASSTMNRYSQVGDF TGTGCCAGCAGCACCATGAATAGATACAGCCAGGTCGGGGACTTC
TRBJ1-1 - - TRBV5-1 CASSLEIGGLMVNTEAFF TGCGCCAGCAGCTTGGAGATAGGCGGGTTAATGGTGAACACTGAAGCTTTCTTT
TRBJ2-7 once TRBD2 TRBV11-3 CASSRNSGGAVEQYF TGTGCCAGCAGCCGAAATAGCGGGGGGGCCGTCGAGCAGTACTTC
TRBJ1-1 - - TRBV6-2/TRBV6-3 CASSYLAGTEAFF TGTGCCAGCAGTTACCTGGCGGGCACTGAAGCTTTCTTT
TRBJ1-2 - - TRBV2 CASSGTGIGYGYTF TGTGCCAGCAGTGGGACGGGGATTGGCTATGGCTACACCTTC
TRBJ2-3 - TRBD2 TRBV30 CAWSPWGSGGEDTQYF TGTGCCTGGAGTCCCTGGGGTAGCGGGGGCGAAGATACGCAGTATTTT
TRBJ1-1 - TRBD1 TRBV18 CASSPRTGETEAFF TGTGCCAGCTCTCCGAGGACAGGAGAGACTGAAGCTTTCTTT
TRBJ2-3 - TRBD1 TRBV5-4 CASSFWDRGTDTQYF TGTGCCAGCAGCTTCTGGGACAGGGGCACAGATACGCAGTATTTT
TRBJ2-7 - TRBD2 TRBV19 CASSRRLAGQVRQYF TGTGCCAGTAGCAGACGACTAGCGGGGCAGGTTCGGCAGTACTTC